Below are 17 T cell receptor beta chains sequenced from a single sample in a study of PD-1 blockade in classical Hodgkin lymphoma (dated by TCRdb to about 2020). The time point label corresponds to: cycle 2 day 1 (C2D1) of nivolumab. Every trial patient had relapsed following autologous stem cell transplantation, and prior brentuximab vedotin exposure was what differed among cohorts A, B and C. Library generation was performed with the immunoSEQ multiplex PCR assay. TCRdb took over this immuneACCESS table, retaining in-frame rearrangements with V and J assigned. Such tables are incomplete; in checked studies, under half of the missing clones stem from an unresolved V gene, and the remainder is unexplained. Present in this sample are fewer than 110,000 clones, roughly 91% of which were seen just once. The top ten clones comprise under 8% of the sample. Sequencing used peripheral blood mononuclear cells (PBMCs), obtained before the second cycle of nivolumab. These receptor sequences come from a human donor with classical Hodgkin lymphoma.

In this sample, this clone turned up once. V gene TRBV4-3 combines with J gene TRBJ2-5; 16 nucleotides line up with TRBD2. Germline trimming cut 1 base from V and 4 bases from J; bases unmatched to any gene: 6. The CDR3 totals 18 residues. CDR1 and CDR2 from the germline V gene are LGHNA and YSLEER. The CDR3 reads CASSQGSGLAGGGETQYF. DNA for the CDR3: TGCGCCAGCAGCCAAGGATCGGGACTAGCGGGGGGGGGAGAGACCCAGTACTTC.

V gene TRBV2 combines with J gene TRBJ1-5, with 8 bases aligning to TRBD1. The germline V gene has CDR1 SNHLY and CDR2 FYNNEI. V dropped 4 bases and J dropped 6; count of bases not matched to a gene: 5. The CDR3 sequence is 14 residues long. The CDR3, as DNA: TGTGCCAGCAGTGGGCAGGGGGCGCGTCAGCCCCAGCATTTT. Translated: CASSGQGARQPQHF.

The chain links TRBV11-3 to TRBJ2-5; 14 bases map to TRBD2. The CDR3 runs 15 residues. V lost 5 bases to trimming and J lost 3 bases; unmatched junction nucleotides: 2. CDR1 and CDR2 from the germline V gene are SGHNT and YENEEA. The CDR3 here is CASSGLAGGEETQYF. The CDR3 coding sequence is TGTGCCAGCAGCGGACTAGCGGGGGGTGAAGAGACCCAGTACTTC. The full variable domain, in which reference TRBV11-3 and TRBJ2-5 provide the parts outside the CDR3, is EAGVVQSPRYKIIEKKQPVAFWCNPISGHNTLYWYLQNLGQGPELLIRYENEEAVDDSQLPKDRFSAERLKGVDSTLKIQPAELGDSAVYLCASSGLAGGEETQYFGPGTRLLVL.

This clone was found many times. The chain joins TRBV28 to TRBJ1-2; D unresolved. Deletions cut 9 bases from V and 1 base from J, with 15 bases between. Germline V gene lookup returns CDR1 MDHEN and CDR2 SYDVKM. The CDR3 sequence is 14 residues long. The CDR3 coding sequence is TGTGCCAGTCTGCCCGCGGGAGGTAACTATGGCTACACCTTC. Protein sequence: CASLPAGGNYGYTF.

The genes are TRBV30 and TRBJ1-5; D is undetermined. Germline loops: CDR1 GTSNPN, CDR2 SVGIG (reference sequence). V lost 2 bases and J lost 3, with 8 bases in between. The CDR3 has 13 amino acids. The CDR3 protein is CAWSQGLNQPQHF. CDR3 DNA sequence: TGTGCCTGGAGTCAAGGGCTCAATCAGCCCCAGCATTTT.

This chain joins TRBV9 and TRBJ1-1; TRBD1 matches at 10 bases. The J segment lost 4 bases and the V segment lost 4 bases, leaving 7 bases of the junction unmatched. Germline V gene data show CDR1 as SGDLS and CDR2 as YYNGEE. The CDR3 length is 15 residues. DNA of the CDR3: TGTGCCAGCAGCCCGAGACAGGGGGCTGCCACTGAAGCTTTCTTT. This translates into CASSPRQGAATEAFF.

CDR3 protein: CASSRLAGDQETQYF. Here the CDR3 DNA reads TGTGCCAGCAGCAGACTAGCGGGGGACCAAGAGACCCAGTACTTC. The gene calls are TRBV2 and TRBJ2-5; 12 nucleotides agree with TRBD2. Germline V lookup: CDR1 SNHLY, CDR2 FYNNEI. The CDR3 length is 15 residues. V shed 6 bases and J 0 bases; nucleotides not matched to a gene: 2.

The rearrangement joins TRBV30 to TRBJ2-5; D ambiguous. Germline V gene sequence: CDR1 GTSNPN, CDR2 SVGIG (reference sequence). The CDR3 loop spans 12 amino acids. The V end lost 0 bases, the J end lost 3 bases, and 5 bases lay between the germline ends. This CDR3 is CAWSVLEETQYF. The CDR3 coding sequence is TGTGCCTGGAGTGTATTGGAAGAGACCCAGTACTTC.

The chain uses TRBV9 and TRBJ1-2; D is undetermined. The germline V and J ends were trimmed by 1 base and 4 bases, with 17 bases remaining between them. The CDR3 runs to 16 residues. Germline assignment: CDR1 SGDLS and CDR2 YYNGEE. In nucleotides, the CDR3 is TGTGCCAGCAGCGTAAGCGGCGGAGGGTGGACCTATGGCTACACCTTC. Its translation: CASSVSGGGWTYGYTF.

In DNA form, the CDR3 reads TGTGCCAGCAGTTTTAGCGTCTCCTACGAGCAGTACTTC. It specifies CASSFSVSYEQYF. The rearrangement joins TRBV27 to TRBJ2-7; D possibly corresponds to TRBD2 (5 bases). Germline V gives CDR1 MNHEY, CDR2 SMNVEV (reference sequence). This CDR3 spans 13 amino acids. Trimming pared 3 bases from V and 0 bases from J, leaving 6 bases between.

This rearrangement joins TRBV2 to TRBJ1-2; TRBD1 matches 12 bases. The CDR3 extends over 16 amino acids. The V and J ends lost 7 bases and 5 bases, in that order; junction bases with no gene match: 11. CDR1 SNHLY and CDR2 FYNNEI come from the germline V gene. The CDR3 loop reads CASKKSGTGGRYGYTF. The CDR3 DNA sequence: TGTGCCAGCAAAAAATCCGGGACAGGGGGCCGGTATGGCTACACCTTC. Supplemented by reference TRBV2 and TRBJ1-2, the full variable domain reads EPEVTQTPSHQVTQMGQEVILRCVPISNHLYFYWYRQILGQKVEFLVSFYNNEISEKSEIFDDQFSVERPDGSNFTLKIRSTKLEDSAMYFCASKKSGTGGRYGYTFGSGTRLTVV.

The chain couples TRBV29-1 to TRBJ2-1; D ambiguous. Germline loops: CDR1 SQVTM, CDR2 ANQGSEA. The V gene lost 2 bases and the J gene lost 0 bases, with 5 bases spanning the gap. CDR3 size: 13 residues. The CDR3 region is CSVEISSYNEQFF. The CDR3, as DNA: TGCAGCGTTGAAATCTCCTCCTACAATGAGCAGTTCTTC.

In nucleotides, the CDR3 is TGTGCCAGCAGTCCCCGGACACAAAATAATTCACCCCTCCACTTT. Translated, it gives CASSPRTQNNSPLHF. The gene calls are TRBV6-1 and TRBJ1-6, with a weak D call TRBD1 (5 bases). Trimming pared 5 bases from V and 5 bases from J, leaving 13 bases between. The CDR3 consists of 15 residues. Germline V gene data show CDR1 as MNHNS and CDR2 as SASEGT.

This chain uses TRBV7-2 with TRBJ2-7; 7 nucleotides match TRBD1. V gave up 5 bases and J gave up 2 bases; unmatched junction bases: 6. Looked up from germline, CDR1 is SGHTA and CDR2 is FQGNSA. The CDR3 consists of 14 residues. CDR3 sequence: CASSAIQGPYEQYF. CDR3 bases: TGTGCCAGCAGCGCCATACAGGGGCCCTACGAGCAGTACTTC.

The chain combines TRBV27 with TRBJ1-2; no reliable D call. In germline, CDR1 is MNHEY, CDR2 SMNVEV (reference sequence). This CDR3 spans 13 amino acids. Trimming left V 7 bases short and J 4 bases short, with 13 bases between. CDR3 residues: CASMRAQGYGYTF. For the CDR3, the DNA is TGTGCCAGCATGCGCGCTCAAGGCTATGGCTACACCTTC.

The chain joins TRBV30 to TRBJ2-5, with TRBD2 identical over 8 bases. The CDR3 is 15 residues long. The ends lost 0 bases at V and 4 bases at J; junction bases unmatched: 7. The germline V gene encodes CDR1 GTSNPN and CDR2 SVGIG (reference sequence). The CDR3 bases are TGTGCCTGGAGTGTACGGGGGGGGCCCCGAGAGACCCAGTACTTC. Translation: CAWSVRGGPRETQYF.

V and J are TRBV7-9 and TRBJ2-7, with D perhaps matching TRBD1 or TRBD2 (7 bases each). The CDR3 is 15 amino acids. Germline CDR1 SEHNR, CDR2 FQNEAQ (reference sequence). The V end was cut by 0 bases, the J end by 3 bases, with 12 bases between. CDR3 loop: CASSLAGGTDYEQYF. As DNA, the CDR3 is TGTGCCAGCAGCTTAGCGGGAGGGACAGACTACGAGCAGTACTTC.